These 10 T cell receptor beta chains came from one sample sequenced in a study of T cell clonotyping in hematopoietic cell transplantation. The assay was immunoSEQ multiplex PCR, and TCRdb's table has in-frame clones only and misses some. The sample consists of 15,000 to 20,000 clones, around three quarters of them appearing once. The time point was: recipient sample about 28 days before transplant, after cytoreduction. The input for sequencing was peripheral blood mononuclear cells, taken before stem cell transplant. The receptors here all came from a man in his sixties with acute myeloid leukemia. Some clones in this sample may be carry-over from other donors' samples.

This clone was found a few times. The rearrangement joins TRBV2 to TRBJ1-1, with D tentatively TRBD1 (5 bases). The V gene lost 3 bases and the J gene lost 3 bases, with 20 bases spanning the gap. This CDR3 is 17 amino acids long. CDR1 and CDR2 from the germline V gene are SNHLY and FYNNEI. CDR3 loop: CASSDVGTLLGYTEAFF. The CDR3 nucleotides read TGTGCCAGCAGTGACGTTGGGACCCTCCTCGGGTACACTGAAGCTTTCTTT.

This clone was detected only once. The chain carries TRBV5-6 and TRBJ2-7; 12 bases are shared with TRBD1. V lost 0 bases, J lost 4 bases, and 5 bases stayed unmatched. Germline V CDR1 and CDR2: SGHDT, YYEEEE. The CDR3 totals 16 residues. CDR3 amino acids: CASSLGGTGGLYEQYF. The CDR3 DNA reads TGTGCCAGCAGCTTGGGGGGGACAGGGGGCTTGTACGAGCAGTACTTC.

This clone has a handful of counts. The rearrangement uses TRBV5-1 and TRBJ2-7; D unresolved. V lost 0 bases and J 6 bases, leaving 13 bases between the germline ends. This CDR3 contains 14 residues. Per germline, CDR1 SGHRS and CDR2 YFSETQ. The CDR3 loop reads CASSLGPTSGEQYF. The CDR3 DNA is TGCGCCAGCAGCTTGGGACCGACTTCGGGCGAGCAGTACTTC.

The chain joins TRBV10-3 to TRBJ2-3; D might be TRBD1 (6 bases). The V end lost 0 bases, the J end lost 1 base, and 14 bases lay between the germline ends. Germline CDR1 and CDR2: ENHRY and SYGVKD. The CDR3 is 17 residues long. The CDR3 DNA reads TGTGCCATCAGTGAGTCAATTGGGGGCGGCCGCACAGATACGCAGTATTTT. The encoded protein is CAISESIGGGRTDTQYF.

The chain links TRBV29-1 to TRBJ1-4, with 10 bases fitting TRBD1. V lost 3 bases to trimming and J lost 6 bases; unmatched junction nucleotides: 4. CDR1 and CDR2 (germline): SQVTM, ANQGSEA. The CDR3 extends over 14 amino acids. CDR3 DNA: TGCAGCGTTGAGGGGACAGGGGTGGATGAAAAACTGTTTTTT. It specifies CSVEGTGVDEKLFF.

V is TRBV27 and J is TRBJ2-5; unclear D gene. This CDR3 is 15 amino acids long. The germline V gene has CDR1 MNHEY and CDR2 SMNVEV (reference sequence). V dropped 2 bases and J dropped 7 bases, with 17 bases sitting between them. In nucleotides, the CDR3 is TGTGCCAGCAGTTTAGGTCGTCCGCCTGTAGGGACCCAGTACTTC. It codes for CASSLGRPPVGTQYF.

The V and J genes are TRBV27 and TRBJ2-7; 8 nucleotides line up with TRBD2. CDR3 size: 13 residues. CDR1 is MNHEY and CDR2 is SMNVEV in the germline V gene (reference sequence). V was clipped by 6 bases and J by 3 bases; unmatched bases: 4. CDR3 sequence reads: CASRRGEVYEQYF. DNA for the CDR3: TGTGCCAGCAGGCGGGGGGAGGTCTACGAGCAGTACTTC.

This clone has a handful of counts. The J gene is TRBJ1-3, the V gene TRBV6-5; D is unresolved. Trimming left V 7 bases short and J 0 bases short, with 13 bases between. CDR3 length: 15 residues. Per the germline V gene, CDR1 is MNHEY and CDR2 is SVGAGI. The CDR3 sequence: CASKQTEHSGNTIYF. The CDR3 DNA is TGTGCCAGCAAACAGACGGAACACTCTGGAAACACCATATATTTT.

The chain joins TRBV27 to TRBJ1-3, with 7 bases fitting TRBD1. Germline values: CDR1 MNHEY, CDR2 SMNVEV (reference sequence). The CDR3 runs 18 residues. Trimming at V came to 5 bases and at J to 0 bases, leaving 13 bases not matched to a gene. The CDR3 region has the DNA TGTGCCAGCAGTAGTCAACAGGGGACGGGATTCTCTGGAAACACCATATATTTT. It encodes CASSSQQGTGFSGNTIYF.

The J gene is TRBJ1-1, the V gene TRBV11-3; D unresolved. Germline V gene data show CDR1 as SGHNT and CDR2 as YENEEA. V shed 7 bases and J shed 5 bases, with 8 bases lying between them. The CDR3 covers 11 residues. CDR3 protein: CASKRYTEAFF. In DNA, the CDR3 is TGTGCCAGCAAGCGGTATACTGAAGCTTTCTTT.